This T cell receptor (beta chain) was recorded in a study of cytomegalovirus exposure and HLA in healthy donors. Study conclusions and caveats: Testing in vitro showed a few CMV-associated chains specific for CMV antigens. Using the classifier, cytomegalovirus status was reportedly diagnosed with high specificity and sensitivity.

Note on this clone: Its antigen remains unknown.

The CDR3 consists of 17 residues. V was pared by 1 base and J by 0 bases, with 3 bases of the junction left unmatched. Germline V gene lookup returns CDR1 KGHSH and CDR2 LQKENI. Primers included in the PCR were 60 Vbeta and 13 Jbeta primers. The table came from immunoSEQ multiplex PCR; TCRdb's copy has only in-frame clones and leaves some out. The sample includes 95,000 to 110,000 clones, 60% to 85% seen only once; the top ten take approximately 4.3%. This chain connects TRBV18 to TRBJ2-6, with 7 positions matching TRBD1. The sequenced sample consisted of PBMCs. The clonotype comes from a man over 45 in good health and CMV-seropositive. CDR3 amino acids: CASSPQGAGSGANVLTF. The CDR3 DNA follows: TGTGCCAGCTCACCACAGGGGGCGGGCTCTGGGGCCAACGTCCTGACTTTC.